The entry below gives a single T cell receptor beta chain sequence along with its context. Its target is unknown. MiXCR, run by TCRdb on the 5' RACE reads, gives a single entry per CDR3 protein. The sample yields fewer than 900,000 distinct CDR3 sequences, less than 25% seen once. The data were taken from a study of identical twins. Study-level points and caveats: Cross-sectional statistical analysis was relied on for the conclusions, without the same donors being followed.

This CDR3 region has 16 residues. In germline, CDR1 is MNHNS, CDR2 SASEGT. After removal of 5 bases from V and 4 bases from J, the junction contained 8 bases not matched to a gene. These data were also reused for a study on T cells expressing NK-cell markers.

The clonotype comes from a woman aged 18-29 years in good health. This chain links TRBV6-1 with TRBJ2-3; TRBD2 matches 11 bases. Sequencing was performed on PBMCs. The CDR3 here is CASSRGLAGRPDTQYF. The CDR3 DNA follows: TGTGCCAGCAGTCGAGGACTAGCGGGCCGCCCAGATACGCAGTATTTT.